This TCR beta chain was sequenced during a study of blood T cells in healthy people across ages. The sample holds a few counts of this clonotype. Through a sample-barcoded 5' primer and a J-beta primer mix, a second PCR was run for about 7 to 12 cycles. TCRdb analysed the 5' RACE reads with MiXCR anew, one entry per CDR3 protein. Of roughly 800,000 distinct CDR3 sequences listed, nearly 60% are singletons. Sample donors were healthy Caucasian individuals that came from Russia, aged roughly 6 to 95. V dropped 8 bases and J dropped 11 bases, with 16 bases sitting between them. Germline CDR1 MNHEY, CDR2 SVGEGT. CDR3 length equals 12 residues.

V is TRBV6-2 or TRBV6-3 and J is TRBJ2-4; D might be TRBD1 (6 bases). The receptor was derived from a man younger than 40 in good health. Sequenced material: blood. The CDR3 DNA is TGTGCCAGCTCCGGTGGGGGCCCCTTTCAGTACTTC. Amino acids: CASSGGGPFQYF.